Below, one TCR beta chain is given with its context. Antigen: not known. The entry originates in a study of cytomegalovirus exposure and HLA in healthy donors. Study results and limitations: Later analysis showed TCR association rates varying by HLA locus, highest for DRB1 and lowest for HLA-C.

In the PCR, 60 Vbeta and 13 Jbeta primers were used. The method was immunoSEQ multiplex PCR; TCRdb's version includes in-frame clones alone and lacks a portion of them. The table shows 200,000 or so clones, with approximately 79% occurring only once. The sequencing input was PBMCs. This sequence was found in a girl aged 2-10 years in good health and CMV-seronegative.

Here the CDR3 DNA reads TGTGCCAGCAGCCCCTGGACAGGGCAGAACACTGAAGCTTTCTTT. Protein sequence: CASSPWTGQNTEAFF. V usage is TRBV7-9 and J usage is TRBJ1-1; 8 nucleotides match TRBD1. Germline CDR1 reads SEHNR; CDR2 reads FQNEAQ (reference sequence). The ends lost 5 bases at V and 1 base at J; junction bases unmatched: 6. The CDR3 length is 15 residues. The full variable domain, completed using reference TRBV7-9 and TRBJ1-1, is DTGVSQNPRHKITKRGQNVTFRCDPISEHNRLYWYRQTLGQGPEFLTYFQNEAQLEKSRLLSDRFSAERPKGSFSTLEIQRTEQGDSAMYLCASSPWTGQNTEAFFGQGTRLTVV.